Detailed here is one T cell receptor (beta chain). Its antigen remains unknown. This specimen comes from a study of shared clonotypes between healthy human individuals. Study as a whole: CD8 memory received one plate per donor, CD8 naive two, CD4 memory three and CD4 naive three.

Genomic DNA per cell subset filled all wells of several immunoSEQ plates. Assay: immunoSEQ multiplex PCR; the TCRdb copy retains only in-frame clones and omits some. The sample shows some 500,000 clones, roughly 95% of them seen only once. Into CD45RA+ naive and CD45RA-negative memory subsets, the CD4+ cells were split. Study-wide results and limits: Naive CD4 clonotypes overlapped across a few donors at approximately 5%.

CDR1 is ENHRY, CDR2 SYGVKD, per germline. The CDR3 loop spans 17 amino acids. V lost 0 bases and J lost 7; bases outside the gene matches: 7. J is TRBJ2-2 and V is TRBV10-3; 11 bases agree with TRBD2. This clonotype was obtained from a woman between 25 and 40 years old in good health. The sequencing sample was made of naive CD4+ T cells sorted from blood. Subset described: CD45RA+ positively selected. CDR3 DNA: TGTGCCATCAGTGAGTCCGAACTAGCGGGAGTTGTCGGGGAGCTGTTTTTT. Amino acid sequence: CAISESELAGVVGELFF.